The next 19 T cell receptor beta chains were all read from a single sample in a study of identical twins. TCRdb re-called the 5' RACE reads with MiXCR, one entry per CDR3 protein. The data contain more than 1.5 million distinct CDR3 sequences, 25% to 35% of them seen just once; the ten biggest clones take up about 0.3%. Specimen: cord blood. All receptors come from a newborn girl in good health.

This chain links TRBV13 with TRBJ2-5; D is undetermined. The J call may be wrong; the DNA end is better matched by TRBJ2-7. This CDR3 has 14 amino acids. CDR1 PRHDT and CDR2 FYEKMQ come from the germline V gene (reference sequence). The CDR3: CASSSPLKRREQYF. CDR3 in DNA: TGTGCCAGCAGCTCACCACTAAAACGGCGCGAGCAGTACTTC.

This clonotype was seen a few times. CDR3 in DNA: TGTGCCACCAGCAGAGATCGAGAGCGCGAGCAGTACTTC. Translated, it gives CATSRDREREQYF. The chain has TRBV15 and TRBJ2-7; D remains unclear. Trimming stripped 0 bases from V and 6 bases from J, with 9 bases between. This CDR3 spans 13 amino acids. Germline V lookup: CDR1 LNHNV, CDR2 YYDKDF (reference sequence).

With respect to this clonotype: One end of the junction fails to match germline, which may point to a read error. The chain links TRBV20-1 to TRBJ2-3; 9 bases are a match to TRBD2. The CDR3 is made up of 15 amino acids. Germline V gene lookup returns CDR1 DFQATT and CDR2 SNEGSKA (reference sequence). The CDR3 spells CSAGDFLAGPDTQYF. CDR3 nucleotide sequence: TGCAGTGCTGGAGATTTCCTAGCGGGACCAGATACGCAGTATTTT.

The rearrangement joins TRBV5-6 to TRBJ2-1; D possibly uses TRBD1 or TRBD2 (5 bases each). The J call may be incorrect, as the DNA end agrees better with TRBJ2-7. The CDR3 sequence is 19 residues long. CDR1 is SGHDT and CDR2 is YYEEEE in the germline V gene. CDR3 region: CASSFGPPVVAGAYNEQYF. Here the CDR3 DNA reads TGTGCCAGCAGCTTTGGGCCACCGGTGGTAGCCGGGGCCTACAATGAGCAGTACTTC.

The chain combines TRBV20-1 with TRBJ2-3; 13 bases agree with TRBD2. Losses at the gene ends were 1 base for V and 0 bases for J; bases not matched to a gene: 7. The CDR3 has 18 amino acids. Germline CDR1 and CDR2: DFQATT and SNEGSKA (reference sequence). The CDR3 region has the DNA TGCAGTGCTAGAGGTTCCGGGACTAGCGGGACTAGCACAGATACGCAGTATTTT. Its translation: CSARGSGTSGTSTDTQYF.

J is TRBJ2-7 and V is TRBV29-1, with TRBD2 matching 14 bases. This CDR3 has 15 amino acids. Germline V gene data show CDR1 as SQVTM and CDR2 as ANQGSEA. V lost 4 bases and J lost 3; bases outside the gene matches: 5. In DNA form, the CDR3 reads TGCAGCGTTGCTCAAGGGACTAGCGGGAGCTACGAGCAGTACTTC. Translating it yields CSVAQGTSGSYEQYF.

This chain uses TRBV12-3 or TRBV12-4 with TRBJ1-1, with TRBD1 matching 9 bases. V dropped 6 bases and J dropped 4; count of bases not matched to a gene: 9. The CDR3 spans 15 residues. As DNA, the CDR3 is TGTGCCAGCAGATACTTCGGGACAGGGTTCACTGAAGCTTTCTTT. Translated, it gives CASRYFGTGFTEAFF.

The V call is TRBV20-1, the J call TRBJ2-3; D is perhaps TRBD2 (6 bases). The germline V gene has CDR1 DFQATT and CDR2 SNEGSKA (reference sequence). This CDR3 region has 14 residues. The CDR3 protein is CSGLVQRAPDTQYF. For the CDR3, the DNA is TGCAGCGGTCTGGTCCAGCGGGCTCCAGATACGCAGTATTTT.

Written as DNA, the CDR3 is TGCGCCAGCCTCAGCGGGAAGGGTGAGCAGTTCTTC. Its protein product is CASLSGKGEQFF. The chain recombines TRBV5-1 with TRBJ2-1, with TRBD2 identical over 7 bases. CDR3 length: 12 amino acids. With V trimmed by 7 bases and J by 9 bases, 7 bases remained unmatched. The germline V gene encodes CDR1 SGHRS and CDR2 YFSETQ.

This clonotype was seen at least ten times. The chain joins TRBV6-2 or TRBV6-3 to TRBJ1-2; D unresolved. Germline CDR1 is MNHEY and CDR2 is SVGEGT. This CDR3 region has 14 residues. The ends were cut back, 6 bases at V and 6 bases at J, with 17 bases in the middle. The CDR3 reads CASSRKGNADGYTF. The CDR3 coding sequence is TGTGCCAGCAGCCGGAAAGGGAACGCGGATGGCTACACCTTC.

V usage is TRBV2 and J usage is TRBJ1-6; a possible D gene is TRBD1 (6 bases). CDR3 length: 14 amino acids. The V gene lost 6 bases and the J gene lost 6 bases, with 12 bases spanning the gap. CDR1 and CDR2 from the germline V gene are SNHLY and FYNNEI. The CDR3 sequence is CASRERGVNSPLHF. The CDR3 nucleotides are TGTGCCAGCAGGGAAAGGGGGGTTAATTCACCCCTCCACTTT.

The V call is TRBV2, the J call TRBJ2-3, with D possibly being TRBD2 (6 bases). The V and J ends lost 4 bases and 0 bases respectively, with 11 bases between them. Germline values: CDR1 SNHLY, CDR2 FYNNEI. This CDR3 is 15 amino acids long. CDR3 in DNA: TGTGCCAGCAGTGGACTAGAGGTTAGCACAGATACGCAGTATTTT. Encoded protein: CASSGLEVSTDTQYF.

The V and J genes are TRBV30 and TRBJ2-2, with TRBD1 identical over 7 bases. The CDR3 loop spans 13 amino acids. CDR1 and CDR2 (germline): GTSNPN, SVGIG (reference sequence). Trimming removed 5 bases from V and 0 bases from J; junction bases left unmatched: 0. The CDR3 DNA is TGTGCCTGGGGACAGGCGAACACCGGGGAGCTGTTTTTT. Translation: CAWGQANTGELFF.

This clonotype occurred a few times. V is TRBV20-1 and J is TRBJ2-4, with D perhaps being TRBD1 or TRBD2 (6 bases each). CDR1 is DFQATT, CDR2 SNEGSKA, per germline (reference sequence). V was cut by 1 base and J by 3 bases, with 13 bases left in between. CDR3 size: 15 residues. The CDR3 reads CSARVPGAGKNIQYF. As DNA, the CDR3 is TGCAGTGCTAGAGTTCCGGGGGCTGGCAAAAACATTCAGTACTTC.

This clonotype was recorded only once. The gene calls are TRBV9 and TRBJ1-1; TRBD1 might be the D (5 bases). The germline V and J ends were trimmed by 6 bases and 4 bases, with 19 bases remaining between them. The CDR3 length is 15 residues. Germline loops: CDR1 SGDLS, CDR2 YYNGEE. This CDR3 is CASTGAGGVGTEAFF. The CDR3, as DNA: TGTGCCAGCACCGGGGCAGGAGGGGTTGGCACTGAAGCTTTCTTT.

With respect to this clonotype: A read error may explain this, as a much larger clone is one base away. The CDR3 DNA is TGCAGCGTTGACACTAGCGGGGACTGCAATGAGCAGTTCTTC. Translated, it gives CSVDTSGDCNEQFF. The V and J genes are TRBV29-1 and TRBJ2-1; 10 bases match TRBD2. Germline trimming cut 3 bases from V and 6 bases from J; bases unmatched to any gene: 5. This CDR3 contains 14 residues. Germline V CDR1 and CDR2: SQVTM, ANQGSEA.

The CDR3 is CASSRTPLLRDYRNEQFF. CDR3 sequence (DNA): TGCGCCAGCAGCCGGACCCCCCTTCTCCGGGACTACCGCAATGAGCAGTTCTTC. This chain connects TRBV4-1 to TRBJ2-1, with 7 bases lining up with TRBD2. Trimming removed 4 bases from V and 6 bases from J; junction bases left unmatched: 18. Germline V lookup: CDR1 MGHRA, CDR2 YSYEKL. The CDR3 has 18 amino acids.

The rearrangement joins TRBV12-3 or TRBV12-4 to TRBJ2-1; tentative D call: TRBD2 (5 bases). The CDR3 loop spans 14 amino acids. V shed 6 bases and J shed 8 bases, with 17 bases lying between them. CDR3 bases: TGTGCCAGCAGGCTGGACGGGGAACTCCATGAGCAGTTCTTC. Its translation is CASRLDGELHEQFF.

V and J are TRBV20-1 and TRBJ2-2; 12 bases map to TRBD2. CDR1 DFQATT and CDR2 SNEGSKA come from the germline V gene (reference sequence). J lost 1 base, V lost 1 base, and 10 bases had no gene match. CDR3 length: 19 residues. The CDR3 DNA follows: TGCAGTGCTAGAGGATACGATCGACTAGCGGGAGAGAACACCGGGGAGCTGTTTTTT. The encoded protein is CSARGYDRLAGENTGELFF.